Listed below are T cell receptor beta chains from one sample, sequenced in a study of Ad26.COV2.S vaccination and SARS-CoV-2 variants. TCRdb keeps only in-frame clones here, not all; method: immunoSEQ multiplex PCR. The sample consists of roughly 700,000 clones, around 89% of them appearing once. The source was peripheral blood, collected in a trial of Ad26.COV2.S vaccine versus placebo. The source of these receptors is a person aged 18-60 years who received the Ad26.COV2.S COVID-19 vaccine or a placebo. CDR3s include the opening cysteine and the closing phenylalanine or tryptophan. A D gene is named only where the DNA matches it firmly. Expanded clones are given a class, and other clones once, few, many or no size at all.

>TRBJ1-3|NA|TRBV14|NA
TGTGCCAGCAGCCTCCTCCTATCTGGAAACACCATATATTTT
CASSLLLSGNTIYF
>TRBJ1-2|NA|TRBV6-5|NA
TGTGCCAGCACGCCCGGGGGTAAGGACTATGGCTACACCTTC
CASTPGGKDYGYTF
>TRBJ2-7|NA|TRBV9|NA
TGTGCCAGCAGCGTGCTCCCAGGGACTTCCACCTACGAGCAGTACTTC
CASSVLPGTSTYEQYF
>TRBJ2-7|NA|TRBV19|NA
TGTGCCAGTAGTATCGTAGCGGTCTCCTACGAGCAGTACTTC
CASSIVAVSYEQYF
>TRBJ1-3|NA|TRBV30|NA
TGTGCCTGGGCTTCGGGGATCTCTGGAAACACCATATATTTT
CAWASGISGNTIYF
>TRBJ1-5|TRBD1|TRBV6-1|NA
TGTGCCAGCAGGGAAACAGGGGGAAGCAATCAGCCCCAGCATTTT
CASRETGGSNQPQHF
>TRBJ2-7|NA|TRBV12-5|NA
TGTGCTAGTGGTTTGGTAGGGGTCAGGACAGCCGAGCAGTACTTC
CASGLVGVRTAEQYF
>TRBJ1-1|NA|TRBV6-5|NA
TGTGCCAGCAGTTACCCGGGGAACACTGAAGCTTTCTTT
CASSYPGNTEAFF
>TRBJ1-4|NA|TRBV2|NA
TGTGCCAGCACCGGGACGGATGAAAAACTGTTTTTT
CASTGTDEKLFF
>TRBJ2-6|NA|TRBV10-3|NA
TGTGCCATCAGTCAGGCTGGGGCCAACGTCCTGACTTTC
CAISQAGANVLTF
>TRBJ2-1|TRBD2|TRBV9|NA
TGTGCCAGCAGCGCCAGCGGGGGCTCCTACAATGAGCAGTTCTTC
CASSASGGSYNEQFF
>TRBJ1-5|NA|TRBV5-4|NA
TGTGCCAGCAGCTTGACTCCGGGACCGACTCAGCCCCAGCATTTT
CASSLTPGPTQPQHF
>TRBJ1-4|NA|TRBV6-2/TRBV6-3|NA
TGTGCCAGCAGCTATACAGCAACTAATGAAAAACTGTTTTTT
CASSYTATNEKLFF
>TRBJ2-1|NA|TRBV19|NA
TGTGCCAGTAGTATAGCGGTAGGACCGCATGAGCAGTTCTTC
CASSIAVGPHEQFF
>TRBJ1-2|NA|TRBV6-5|NA
TGTGCCAGCAGTTACGGGGGGGGTGATGGCTACACCTTC
CASSYGGGDGYTF
>TRBJ2-2|TRBD1|TRBV9|few
TGTGCCAGCAGCGTAAGGGGGACAGGCACCGGGGAGCTGTTTTTT
CASSVRGTGTGELFF
>TRBJ2-3|NA|TRBV13|NA
TGTGCCAGCAGCTTCACAGGTTCTGGGACAGATACGCAGTATTTT
CASSFTGSGTDTQYF
>TRBJ2-1|TRBD2|TRBV11-2|NA
TGTGCCAGCAGCCGAGGGGCTAGCGGGGGGAGCTCCTACAATGAGCAGTTCTTC
CASSRGASGGSSYNEQFF
>TRBJ1-2|TRBD1|TRBV18|NA
TGTGCCAGCTCACCTGATAAAGGGACAGCCTATGGCTACACCTTC
CASSPDKGTAYGYTF
>TRBJ2-1|NA|TRBV18|NA
TGTGCCAGCTCACTGGAGGGTGAGCAGTTCTTC
CASSLEGEQFF
>TRBJ2-1|NA|TRBV2|NA
TGTGCCAGCAGTTCCGGAGGGAATGAGCAGTTCTTC
CASSSGGNEQFF
>TRBJ2-1|TRBD2|TRBV11-2|NA
TGTGCCAGCAGCTACGGACTAGACGAGCAGTTCTTC
CASSYGLDEQFF
>TRBJ2-5|TRBD1|TRBV18|NA
TGTGCCAGCTCACCCCAGGGGGCTGGGAAAGAGACCCAGTACTTC
CASSPQGAGKETQYF